Each of the 24 T cell receptor beta chains below was sequenced from the same sample in a study of OX40 agonist ivuxolimab in advanced cancers. Sequencing was performed with immunoSEQ multiplex PCR; in TCRdb, only in-frame clones are kept and a portion is missing. The repertoire holds over 25,000 clones, with roughly 88% as singletons. The sequenced sample was CD4+ or CD8+ T cells sorted from blood, obtained in a trial of the OX40 agonist ivuxolimab. These TCRs come from an adult with an advanced solid tumor such as melanoma, head and neck, liver or kidney cancer.

The chain has TRBV7-3 and TRBJ1-4; 11 bases are shared with TRBD1. CDR1 is SGHTA, CDR2 FQGTGA, per germline. There are 16 residues in the CDR3. V lost 5 bases and J lost 8; bases outside the gene matches: 10. CDR3 protein: CASSQTGQGGDEKLFF. For the CDR3, the DNA is TGTGCCAGCAGCCAGACGGGACAGGGGGGAGACGAAAAACTGTTTTTT.

The rearrangement uses TRBV4-2 and TRBJ2-1; 14 bases are shared with TRBD2. This CDR3 contains 14 residues. V shed 7 bases and J 8 bases; nucleotides not matched to a gene: 4. Germline values: CDR1 LGHNA, CDR2 YNFKEQ. The CDR3: CASTPGLAGDEQFF. For the CDR3, the DNA is TGTGCCAGCACCCCGGGACTAGCGGGGGATGAGCAGTTCTTC.

This clone was counted between two and nine times. This chain joins TRBV6-5 and TRBJ1-6, with 8 bases that match TRBD1. The germline V gene has CDR1 MNHEY and CDR2 SVGAGI. The CDR3 sequence is 15 residues long. The V segment lost 8 bases and the J segment 10 bases; nucleotides outside the gene matches: 13. CDR3 coding DNA: TGTGCCAGCTCTCAAGCGCAGGGGGCTTCATCACCCCTCCACTTT. Amino acids: CASSQAQGASSPLHF.

The rearrangement uses TRBV7-9 and TRBJ2-1, with 8 bases aligning to TRBD1. The germline gives CDR1 SEHNR, CDR2 FQNEAQ (reference sequence). The CDR3 has 15 amino acids. Trimming removed 5 bases from V and 8 bases from J; junction bases left unmatched: 11. CDR3 nucleotide sequence: TGTGCCAGCAGCCTCTCGACAGGGGCAAAGGATGAGCAGTTCTTC. Translating gives CASSLSTGAKDEQFF. Complete variable domain (other parts from reference TRBV7-9 and TRBJ2-1): DTGVSQNPRHKITKRGQNVTFRCDPISEHNRLYWYRQTLGQGPEFLTYFQNEAQLEKSRLLSDRFSAERPKGSFSTLEIQRTEQGDSAMYLCASSLSTGAKDEQFFGPGTRLTVL.

This clone was observed a single time. This sequence joins TRBV7-6 and TRBJ2-7; D uncertain. CDR3 length: 13 amino acids. Trimming shortened V by 3 bases and J by 0 bases, and 6 bases separated the two germline ends. Germline V gene data show CDR1 as SGHVS and CDR2 as FNYEAQ. The CDR3 loop is CASSFTDSYEQYF. Here the CDR3 DNA reads TGTGCCAGCAGCTTCACGGACTCCTACGAGCAGTACTTC.

This clone has a single count. CDR3 nucleotides: TGTGCCAGCAGCGCTGCGGATGGGACAGATACGCAGTATTTT. Translating gives CASSAADGTDTQYF. This sequence joins TRBV6-4 and TRBJ2-3; no definite D call. Germline V CDR1 and CDR2: MRHNA, SNTAGT. V was pared by 6 bases and J by 3 bases, with 13 bases between. The CDR3 totals 14 residues.

The CDR3 here is CASSHWDTSYEQYF. The CDR3 nucleotides read TGTGCCAGCAGCCATTGGGACACCTCCTACGAGCAGTACTTC. The rearrangement uses TRBV14 and TRBJ2-7; D might be TRBD1 (6 bases). This CDR3 is 14 amino acids long. Germline lookup yields CDR1 SGHDN and CDR2 FVKESK. Deletions cut 3 bases from V and 0 bases from J, with 9 bases between.

The V and J genes are TRBV28 and TRBJ2-1; D unresolved. There are 10 residues in the CDR3. Trimming removed 5 bases from V and 7 bases from J, with 3 bases in between. Germline V gene sequence: CDR1 MDHEN, CDR2 SYDVKM. CDR3 loop: CASSKNEQFF. CDR3 nucleotides: TGTGCCAGCAGTAAAAATGAGCAGTTCTTC.

The V gene is TRBV19, the J gene TRBJ2-5, with 7 nucleotides matching TRBD2. The CDR3 is 14 residues long. Germline V gene lookup returns CDR1 LNHDA and CDR2 SQIVND (reference sequence). Trimming took 3 bases from V and 4 from J; bases not matched to a gene: 5. DNA for the CDR3: TGTGCCAGTAGTATTGGGGGGGTTGGAGAGACCCAGTACTTC. Translating gives CASSIGGVGETQYF.

The chain links TRBV27 to TRBJ2-7, with D uncertain. V was clipped by 3 bases and J by 0 bases, with 9 bases between them. Germline CDR1 MNHEY, CDR2 SMNVEV (reference sequence). The CDR3 is made up of 14 amino acids. The CDR3 coding sequence is TGTGCCAGCAGTTTGATCGGTAGCTCCTACGAGCAGTACTTC. Translation gives CASSLIGSSYEQYF.

V gene TRBV4-3 combines with J gene TRBJ2-3; D uncertain. Trimming stripped 0 bases from V and 0 bases from J, with 19 bases between. CDR3 size: 19 residues. Germline V gene lookup returns CDR1 LGHNA and CDR2 YSLEER. The CDR3 DNA follows: TGCGCCAGCAGCCAAGAGGCGACTGTGGACCGAGCTAGCACAGATACGCAGTATTTT. Protein product: CASSQEATVDRASTDTQYF.

V gene TRBV18 combines with J gene TRBJ2-5; a weak D match, TRBD1 (5 bases). The germline V and J ends were trimmed by 3 bases and 0 bases, with 11 bases remaining between them. The CDR3 is made up of 15 amino acids. Germline CDR1 and CDR2: KGHSH and LQKENI. Here the CDR3 reads CASSPGRAYQETQYF. CDR3 sequence (DNA): TGTGCCAGCTCACCGGGCAGGGCCTACCAAGAGACCCAGTACTTC.

The V and J genes are TRBV11-2 and TRBJ2-3; TRBD1 might be the D (5 bases). The CDR3 totals 18 residues. CDR1 SGHAT and CDR2 FQNNGV come from the germline V gene. Trimming shortened V by 3 bases and J by 3 bases, and 22 bases separated the two germline ends. As DNA, the CDR3 is TGTGCCAGCAGCTTCGCCATACCCAGGGTGCTAGGGACAGATACGCAGTATTTT. The encoded protein is CASSFAIPRVLGTDTQYF.

J is TRBJ1-2 and V is TRBV4-1; D is perhaps TRBD1 (5 bases). The CDR3 contains 14 residues. With 4 bases removed from V and 3 bases from J, the gap between germline ends came to 12 bases. The germline V gene encodes CDR1 MGHRA and CDR2 YSYEKL. The CDR3 here is CASSRGTGDYGYTF. CDR3 bases: TGCGCCAGCAGCCGAGGGACGGGAGACTATGGCTACACCTTC.

The chain recombines TRBV6-5 with TRBJ1-5, with TRBD1 identical over 11 bases. The CDR3 is made up of 14 amino acids. The germline gives CDR1 MNHEY, CDR2 SVGAGI. With 7 bases clipped from V and 6 bases from J, the junction kept 5 bases outside the gene matches. The CDR3 sequence: CASTLGQGVQPQHF. The DNA of the CDR3 is TGTGCCAGCACCCTGGGACAGGGGGTTCAGCCCCAGCATTTT.

V gene TRBV30 combines with J gene TRBJ1-1, with a weak D call TRBD1 (6 bases). Between the trimmed V and J ends, which lost 3 bases and 4 bases, there was a span of 12 bases. CDR3 size: 13 residues. Per the germline V gene, CDR1 is GTSNPN and CDR2 is SVGIG (reference sequence). CDR3 sequence (DNA): TGTGCCTGGAGCCAAGGGGGGAGCACTGAAGCTTTCTTT. This sequence encodes CAWSQGGSTEAFF. The full variable domain, its missing parts supplied by reference TRBV30 and TRBJ1-1, is SQTIHQWPATLVQPVGSPLSLECTVEGTSNPNLYWYRQAAGRGLQLLFYSVGIGQISSEVPQNLSASRPQDRQFILSSKKLLLSDSGFYLCAWSQGGSTEAFFGQGTRLTVV.

The genes are TRBV19 and TRBJ2-7, with 7 bases fitting TRBD1. CDR3 size: 14 residues. CDR1 is LNHDA, CDR2 SQIVND, per germline (reference sequence). The trim removed 5 bases at V and 7 bases at J, leaving 11 bases unmatched. The CDR3 region is CASSPTTGPWEQYF. The CDR3, as DNA: TGTGCCAGTAGTCCAACGACAGGGCCGTGGGAGCAGTACTTC.

This clone was detected a few times. This rearrangement joins TRBV11-2 to TRBJ2-1; 7 nucleotides match TRBD1. Germline CDR1 and CDR2: SGHAT and FQNNGV. The CDR3 is 14 amino acids. Germline trimming cut 5 bases from V and 5 bases from J; bases unmatched to any gene: 6. The CDR3 spells CASSPGQLNNEQFF. In DNA, the CDR3 is TGTGCCAGCAGCCCGGGACAGCTGAACAATGAGCAGTTCTTC.

Of note for this clone: This specimen includes other DNA sequences encoding the same CDR3. This chain connects TRBV27 to TRBJ2-5; D remains unclear. The CDR3 spans 14 residues. Germline CDR1 MNHEY, CDR2 SMNVEV (reference sequence). V lost 1 base, J lost 2 bases, and 8 bases lay in between. The chain's CDR3 is CASSLLGIQETQYF. The CDR3 DNA sequence: TGTGCCAGCAGTTTATTGGGGATTCAAGAGACCCAGTACTTC.

The chain recombines TRBV27 with TRBJ1-5; 7 bases map to TRBD1. Germline trimming cut 5 bases from V and 6 bases from J; bases unmatched to any gene: 7. Germline CDR1 is MNHEY and CDR2 is SMNVEV (reference sequence). CDR3 length: 14 residues. CDR3 in amino acids: CASSPTGSGQPQHF. The CDR3 DNA reads as TGTGCCAGCAGTCCGACAGGGTCCGGTCAGCCCCAGCATTTT.

V and J are TRBV19 and TRBJ2-7, with 11 bases lining up with TRBD2. This CDR3 comprises 14 residues. In germline, CDR1 is LNHDA, CDR2 SQIVND (reference sequence). V was clipped by 3 bases and J by 4 bases; unmatched bases: 2. The CDR3 nucleotides are TGTGCCAGTAGTATCGGGACTAGCGGTTACGAGCAGTACTTC. Encoded protein: CASSIGTSGYEQYF.

As DNA, the CDR3 is TGTGCCAGCAGTGAAGTCAGGGGGGCCTACGAGCAGTACTTC. This sequence encodes CASSEVRGAYEQYF. This chain uses TRBV6-1 with TRBJ2-7; a possible D gene is TRBD1 (7 bases). The CDR3 length is 14 residues. Per the germline V gene, CDR1 is MNHNS and CDR2 is SASEGT. V gave up 1 base and J gave up 2 bases, with 9 bases separating them.

This chain links TRBV27 with TRBJ1-1, with D perhaps TRBD1 (5 bases). The CDR3 runs 14 residues. The V gene lost 1 base and the J gene lost 5 bases, with 11 bases spanning the gap. Germline assignment: CDR1 MNHEY and CDR2 SMNVEV (reference sequence). The CDR3 nucleotides read TGTGCCAGCAGTTTATGGCAGGGAGGGACTGAAGCTTTCTTT. Amino acids: CASSLWQGGTEAFF.

V usage is TRBV7-9 and J usage is TRBJ2-3, with D perhaps matching TRBD2 (7 bases). CDR3 length: 16 residues. V was clipped by 1 base and J by 4 bases, with 15 bases between them. CDR1 and CDR2 (germline): SEHNR, FQNEAQ (reference sequence). The CDR3 nucleotides read TGTGCCAGCAGCTTAGACGCGGGGGCGCGTTCAGATACGCAGTATTTT. This gives the protein CASSLDAGARSDTQYF.